This TCR beta chain was recovered during a study of identical twins. Study-level findings and limits: Models underestimated how often monozygotic twins shared out-of-frame TCR alpha. Where beta out-of-frame sequences were concerned, excess twin sharing was weaker. Because invariant MAIT and iNKT cells could be present, zero-insertion analyses could be partly confounded.

All donors comprised healthy Caucasians. TCRdb re-called the 5' RACE reads through MiXCR, storing one row per CDR3 protein. The repertoire consists of roughly 630,000 distinct CDR3 sequences, with under 8.5% occurring once and the leading ten covering 1.6%. This CDR3 comprises 15 residues. Germline CDR1 and CDR2: SGHRS and YFSETQ. V lost 0 bases to trimming and J lost 8 bases, with 15 bases between them. About this clonotype itself: Its antigen is unidentified.

These data are also associated with another study on yellow fever vaccine responses in identical twins.

The sequence was obtained from a woman under 30 in good health. The sequenced sample consisted of PBMCs. The chain employs TRBV5-1 and TRBJ2-1; maybe TRBD1 (6 bases). The CDR3 coding sequence is TGCGCCAGCAGCTTGGAGGCAGGGGTTACGGATGAGCAGTTCTTC. Protein sequence: CASSLEAGVTDEQFF.